This T cell receptor beta chain comes out of a study of T cell responses to AZD1222 COVID-19 vaccine. Study conclusions and caveats: Mostly white British, mostly female donors; authors suggested clonal diversity may be underestimated. Samples come after the peak T cell response, not at day 14.

Clones were read by immunoSEQ multiplex PCR, and TCRdb kept only the in-frame ones, dropping some. The table shows more than 140,000 clones, with about 89% occurring only once. Remarks on this clone: Its antigen is not identified.

V shed 3 bases and J 7 bases; nucleotides not matched to a gene: 7. Germline assignment: CDR1 KGHSH and CDR2 LQKENI. The CDR3 sequence is 14 residues long. This sequence was found in an adult in good health. Specimen: peripheral blood, collected on day 0 of AZD1222 vaccination. The chain couples TRBV18 to TRBJ1-2; 8 nucleotides match TRBD1. The CDR3 sequence is CASSPLRTGSGYTF. Here the CDR3 DNA reads TGTGCCAGCTCACCCCTCCGGACAGGGAGTGGCTACACCTTC.